These 11 T cell receptor beta chains were all obtained from the same sample, sequenced in a study of T cell responses to AZD1222 COVID-19 vaccine (dated by TCRdb to the early 2020s). Receptor amplification or capture employed the immunoSEQ multiplex PCR assay. Not all clones reach the TCRdb copy of this immuneACCESS table, which keeps in-frame sequences only. Checked studies attribute under half of the gap to unresolved V genes and leave the rest unexplained. The sample profile shows about 120,000 clones; about 89% of them were found once. The ten largest clones represent roughly 5.4% of the sample. Sample time point, as interpreted from the label and publication: baseline before first vaccination. Sequencing used peripheral blood, obtained on day 0 of AZD1222 vaccination. The origin of the receptors is an adult in good health.

V and J are TRBV29-1 and TRBJ1-2; D is unresolved. CDR3 size: 17 residues. CDR1 and CDR2 (germline): SQVTM, ANQGSEA. V shed 3 bases and J shed 0 bases, with 20 bases lying between them. CDR3 protein: CSVDEEGDFRANYGYTF. DNA for the CDR3: TGCAGCGTTGATGAAGAGGGTGATTTTCGGGCTAACTATGGCTACACCTTC.

The chain recombines TRBV19 with TRBJ2-4; a weak D match, TRBD1 (6 bases). This CDR3 comprises 16 residues. In germline, CDR1 is LNHDA, CDR2 SQIVND (reference sequence). Trimming removed 5 bases at V and 4 bases at J, with 18 bases between. The CDR3 here is CASSVTGTSVKNIQYF. The CDR3 DNA reads TGTGCCAGTAGTGTAACCGGGACATCGGTAAAAAACATTCAGTACTTC.

The chain combines TRBV11-1 with TRBJ2-1; a weak D match, TRBD2 (5 bases). V was cut by 2 bases and J by 4 bases, with 12 bases left in between. The length of the CDR3 is 15 residues. CDR1 and CDR2 (germline): SGHAT, FQDESV (reference sequence). The CDR3 DNA follows: TGTGCCAGCAGCTTATCGGCCGGGATATACAATGAGCAGTTCTTC. It encodes CASSLSAGIYNEQFF.

This clone was seen a few times. The V call is TRBV9, the J call TRBJ2-2; perhaps TRBD2 as D (5 bases). CDR1 SGDLS and CDR2 YYNGEE come from the germline V gene. The V end lost 0 bases, the J end lost 7 bases, and 10 bases lay between the germline ends. The CDR3 length is 14 residues. CDR3 sequence: CASSVDVGVGELFF. In DNA, the CDR3 is TGTGCCAGCAGCGTAGATGTGGGAGTCGGGGAGCTGTTTTTT.

This clone appeared once. This chain links TRBV7-3 with TRBJ2-5, with a weak D call TRBD1 (5 bases). CDR1 is SGHTA and CDR2 is FQGTGA in the germline V gene. CDR3 length: 12 amino acids. Deletions cut 2 bases from V and 4 bases from J, with 5 bases between. The CDR3 bases are TGTGCCAGCAGCTTACAGGGAGAGACCCAGTACTTC. Translating it yields CASSLQGETQYF.

This sequence joins TRBV13 and TRBJ1-2, with TRBD1 identical over 7 bases. The J segment lost 7 bases and the V segment lost 4 bases, leaving 9 bases of the junction unmatched. The germline gives CDR1 PRHDT, CDR2 FYEKMQ (reference sequence). The CDR3 is 14 residues long. CDR3 residues: CASSSGRQGGGYTF. CDR3 nucleotides: TGTGCCAGCAGCTCGGGTAGACAGGGTGGTGGCTACACCTTC. Supplemented by reference TRBV13 and TRBJ1-2, the full variable domain reads AAGVIQSPRHLIKEKRETATLKCYPIPRHDTVYWYQQGPGQDPQFLISFYEKMQSDKGSIPDRFSAQQFSDYHSELNMSSLELGDSALYFCASSSGRQGGGYTFGSGTRLTVV.

The rearrangement joins TRBV24-1 to TRBJ2-1; 11 nucleotides line up with TRBD2. V gave up 4 bases and J gave up 9 bases; unmatched junction bases: 7. The CDR3 sequence is 15 residues long. Germline CDR1 KGHDR, CDR2 SFDVKD. The CDR3, as DNA: TGTGCCACCAGTGAGGGTACTAGCGGGAGAGTTGAGCAGTTCTTC. It specifies CATSEGTSGRVEQFF.

The rearrangement links TRBV7-2 to TRBJ1-3; D ambiguous. V dropped 3 bases and J dropped 0 bases, with 6 bases sitting between them. Per the germline V gene, CDR1 is SGHTA and CDR2 is FQGNSA. The CDR3 length is 14 residues. DNA for the CDR3: TGTGCCAGCAGCTTGGGCAGCTCTGGAAACACCATATATTTT. Its protein is CASSLGSSGNTIYF.

This sequence joins TRBV18 and TRBJ2-1; 7 bases match TRBD2. CDR3 length: 16 residues. Germline V gives CDR1 KGHSH, CDR2 LQKENI. V shed 2 bases and J 7 bases; nucleotides not matched to a gene: 11. The CDR3 is CASSPSVGRAGNEQFF. The CDR3 coding sequence is TGTGCCAGCTCACCATCAGTTGGGAGGGCCGGGAATGAGCAGTTCTTC.

This chain joins TRBV10-3 and TRBJ1-4; 10 nucleotides match TRBD1. The J segment lost 10 bases and the V segment lost 10 bases, leaving 9 bases of the junction unmatched. From germline, CDR1 is ENHRY and CDR2 SYGVKD. The length of the CDR3 is 13 residues. The DNA for the CDR3 is TGTGCCACCCGAGGGACAGGGGACGGAAAACTGTTTTTT. Its translation: CATRGTGDGKLFF.

This clone appeared a few times. The J gene is TRBJ1-5, the V gene TRBV2, with a weak D call TRBD1 (6 bases). CDR1 SNHLY and CDR2 FYNNEI come from the germline V gene. This CDR3 has 14 residues. V gave up 7 bases and J gave up 1 base, with 11 bases separating them. CDR3 protein: CASKQGASNQPQHF. DNA for the CDR3: TGTGCCAGCAAACAGGGAGCCAGCAATCAGCCCCAGCATTTT.